Listed below are T cell receptor beta chains from one sample, sequenced in a study of post-analysis software for immune sequencing data. TCRdb recomputed calls from the PCR reads with MiXCR, one row per CDR3 protein. The table includes roughly 580,000 distinct CDR3 sequences, roughly 45% detected once. The material sequenced was blood. All receptors derive from a girl between 5 and 17 years old with multiple sclerosis. Each CDR3 is given with its conserved first and last residue. The D gene is left open where the match is weak. Only some rows state a clone size, as once, few, many or a class for expanded clones.

TRBJ2-1 | TRBD2 | few | TRBV6-5 | TGTGCCAGCAGTTACTCGATGTCACTAGCGGGCGGAAACTACAATGAGCAGTTCTTC | CASSYSMSLAGGNYNEQFF
TRBJ2-3 | NA | few | TRBV29-1 | TGCAGCGTTGAAGATCTGGGTGATACGCAGTATTTT | CSVEDLGDTQYF
TRBJ2-5 | NA | NA | TRBV20-1 | TGCAGTGCATCTGTAGGCCAAGAGACCCAGTACTTC | CSASVGQETQYF
TRBJ1-6 | TRBD1 | few | TRBV7-9 | TGTGCCAGCAGCTTCGTAGGAGGACAGGGGGCTTCACCCCTCCACTTT | CASSFVGGQGASPLHF
TRBJ1-6 | NA | many | TRBV7-2 | TGTGCCAGCAGCGCCCGAGAGTCACCCCTCCACTTT | CASSARESPLHF
TRBJ1-1 | TRBD1 | NA | TRBV10-3 | TGTGCCATCAGTGATCCCGGGACAGGGGACACTGAAGCTTTCTTT | CAISDPGTGDTEAFF
TRBJ2-4 | TRBD1 | few | TRBV20-1 | TGCAGTGCTAGAGACTGGACAGGGTTTTCCAAAAACATTCAGTACTTC | CSARDWTGFSKNIQYF
TRBJ2-1 | NA | NA | TRBV5-5 | TGTGCCAGCAGCTTCATGGGGCCCAATGAGCAGTTCTTC | CASSFMGPNEQFF
TRBJ2-4 | TRBD2 | NA | TRBV4-1 | TGCGCCAGCAGCCACCCGGGACTACCACTGGGGGAGCAGTACTTC | CASSHPGLPLGEQYF
TRBJ1-1 | NA | NA | TRBV12-3/TRBV12-4 | TGTGCCAGCAGTCCCCGACGTGACACTGAAGCTTTCTTT | CASSPRRDTEAFF
TRBJ2-5 | TRBD2 | NA | TRBV12-3/TRBV12-4 | TGTGCCAGCAGTTTTAGAGGGACTAGCGGTTCGTTCCTACTTCGGGCCCAGTACTTC | CASSFRGTSGSFLLRAQYF
TRBJ1-2 | NA | NA | TRBV7-2 | TGTGCCAGCAGCTCCAGGGCGAGGGGCTACACCTTC | CASSSRARGYTF
TRBJ2-5 | NA | NA | TRBV20-1 | TGCAGTGCCATGCTAGGGGAGACCCAGTACTTC | CSAMLGETQYF
TRBJ2-7 | NA | once | TRBV25-1 | TGTGCCAGTTCCCCCGAGGCCAGGGGAGCTTACGAGCAGTACTTC | CASSPEARGAYEQYF
TRBJ1-6 | NA | few | TRBV29-1 | TGCAGCGCCCGAGTGGCGGGGAATAATTCACCCCTCCACTTT | CSARVAGNNSPLHF
TRBJ2-1 | TRBD2 | NA | TRBV4-1 | TGCGCCAGCAGCCAAGGAGGGAGCGGGGGGCGCCATTACAATGAGCAGTTCTTC | CASSQGGSGGRHYNEQFF
TRBJ2-7 | NA | few | TRBV2 | TGTGCCAGCAGTGAACTTGGGGTCCCGGTCGAGCAGTACTTC | CASSELGVPVEQYF
TRBJ1-2 | TRBD1 | NA | TRBV7-9 | TGTGCCAGCAGCCGCAGACAGGGGTCTAACTATGGCTACACCTTC | CASSRRQGSNYGYTF
TRBJ1-5 | TRBD1 | NA | TRBV20-1 | TGCAGTGCTAGAGGTGGAGGGGGCGGTGGCAATCAGCCCCAGCATTTT | CSARGGGGGGNQPQHF
TRBJ2-7 | TRBD1 | few | TRBV5-1 | TGCGCCAGCCGCGTTGGGACAGGGTCATACGAGCAGTACTTC | CASRVGTGSYEQYF
TRBJ2-3 | TRBD1 | NA | TRBV5-5 | TGTGCCAGCAGCTTGGTCGGGGACAGGGGATCAGATACGCAGTATTTT | CASSLVGDRGSDTQYF
TRBJ2-5 | TRBD1 | NA | TRBV12-3/TRBV12-4 | TGTGCCAGCAGAACCGGGACAGGGGTCGAGACCCAGTACTTC | CASRTGTGVETQYF
TRBJ1-5 | NA | NA | TRBV12-3/TRBV12-4 | TGTGCCAGCAGTTTAGTAGGGGGGAGGCATCAGCCCCAGCATTTT | CASSLVGGRHQPQHF
TRBJ1-1 | NA | once | TRBV2 | TGTGCCTCCCTGCGGGCGACTGAAGCTTTCTTT | CASLRATEAFF
TRBJ2-7 | NA | many | TRBV13 | TGTGCCAGCAGCTTATCCCCAACCCTAAACTCCAACCTGCGGTATTCCTCCTACGAGCAGTACTTC | CASSLSPTLNSNLRYSSYEQYF
TRBJ2-1 | TRBD2 | NA | TRBV5-1 | TGCGCCAGCAGCTTGGTACCAGCGGGGGACAATGAGCAGTTCTTC | CASSLVPAGDNEQFF
TRBJ2-5 | NA | many | TRBV27 | TGTGCCAGCAGTTATCGCAGGGGCATGGAGACCCAGTACTTC | CASSYRRGMETQYF
TRBJ1-2 | NA | NA | TRBV4-2 | TGTGCCAGCAGCCAAGAGGCGGGCAGGAGTAACTATGGCTACACCTTC | CASSQEAGRSNYGYTF
TRBJ2-7 | TRBD1 | few | TRBV20-1 | TGCAGTGCTAGGGGACAGGAGTCCTACGAGCAGTACTTC | CSARGQESYEQYF
TRBJ2-1 | NA | few | TRBV5-1 | TGCGCCAGCAGCTTGATGGGGTTCTGGAATGAGCAGTTCTTC | CASSLMGFWNEQFF
TRBJ2-3 | TRBD2 | many | TRBV7-2 | TGTGCCAGCAGCTCCGAACTAGCGGGGGGCAAAGATACGCAGTATTTT | CASSSELAGGKDTQYF
TRBJ2-7 | NA | few | TRBV27 | TGTGCCAGCAGTGCTGGGCCGGGAGCCACCCCCTACGAGCAGTACTTC | CASSAGPGATPYEQYF
TRBJ2-3 | TRBD2 | NA | TRBV20-1 | TGCAGTGCTCAAGACTTTAGCGGGGGGGCCGCTGGATTAGATACGCAGTATTTT | CSAQDFSGGAAGLDTQYF
TRBJ1-5 | NA | few | TRBV12-3/TRBV12-4 | TGTGCCAGCAGTTTTCGGCAGGCTAGCAATCAGCCCCAGCATTTT | CASSFRQASNQPQHF
TRBJ2-3 | TRBD1 | few | TRBV23-1 | TGCGCCAGCAGTCAATCTCGAGCGGCCGGGACAGGGACAGATACGCAGTATTTT | CASSQSRAAGTGTDTQYF
TRBJ1-1 | NA | NA | TRBV20-1 | TGCAGTGCTAGAGATGGTCGGGGGGGGAACACTGAAGCTTTCTTT | CSARDGRGGNTEAFF
TRBJ2-1 | TRBD2 | few | TRBV20-1 | TGCAGTGCTAGAGAGAAAAGCGGGAGCTCCTACAATGAGCAGTTCTTC | CSAREKSGSSYNEQFF